The 2 T cell receptor beta chains reported below all come from one sample, sequenced in a study of T-cell reconstitution after alpha-beta-depleted transplantation in children. It was with unique molecular identifiers that the TCRbeta library was prepared. Each CDR3 protein is one row after TCRdb ran MiXCR on the PCR reads. This table holds 500,000 or so distinct CDR3 sequences, about 31% found once. The material sequenced was PBMCs from the stem cell graft donor, taken from the stem cell graft. The receptors originated from a human donor who donated a stem cell graft to a child with aplastic anemia.

The chain carries TRBV9 and TRBJ2-7; D is undetermined. This CDR3 is 15 amino acids long. The V end lost 4 bases, the J end lost 6 bases, and 20 bases lay between the germline ends. Germline CDR1 and CDR2: SGDLS and YYNGEE. The CDR3 region is CASSPAPETLGEQYF. CDR3 in DNA: TGTGCCAGCAGCCCCGCCCCGGAGACTCTGGGCGAGCAGTACTTC.

The chain couples TRBV11-2 to TRBJ2-1; D is possibly TRBD2 (7 bases). Between the trimmed V and J ends, which lost 0 bases and 9 bases, there was a span of 18 bases. Germline CDR1 and CDR2: SGHAT and FQNNGV. The CDR3 has 16 amino acids. The DNA of the CDR3 is TGTGCCAGCAGCTTAGATCGAGGGGCCGGGGGGCGTGAGCAGTTCTTC. Translated: CASSLDRGAGGREQFF.